This T cell receptor (beta chain) was captured in a study of metastatic and nonmetastatic thyroid tumors. In the study overall: Malignant thyroid and benign thyroid patients provided blood and tumor or nodule tissue whose repertoires were compared.

Thyroid surgery was performed in patients who had received no treatment beforehand. TCRdb called clones again from the PCR reads with MiXCR. The table lists over 20,000 clones, approximately 30% of them singletons. Whole-study results and caveats: Versus benign nodules, malignant thyroid tumors reportedly had significantly higher TCR beta diversity, in blood and tumor.

This clone was detected many times. Its cognate antigen is unknown. Germline lookup yields CDR1 SGHVS and CDR2 FNYEAQ. The V and J ends lost 2 bases and 7 bases, in that order; junction bases with no gene match: 4. The CDR3 loop spans 14 amino acids. What was sequenced was blood. The chain links TRBV7-6 to TRBJ1-4; TRBD1 aligns across 7 bases. The TCR sequence derives from a female donor with papillary thyroid cancer or a benign thyroid nodule (not recorded which). Some clones in this sample may be carry-over from other donors' samples. The CDR3 DNA is TGTGCCAGCAGCTTAACCGACAGGGCTGAAAAACTGTTTTTT. Its protein is CASSLTDRAEKLFF.